These 16 T cell receptor beta chains share one sample of origin, sequenced in a study of cytomegalovirus exposure and HLA in healthy donors. The PCR used 60 Vbeta and 13 Jbeta primers. Clones were read by immunoSEQ multiplex PCR, and TCRdb kept only the in-frame ones, dropping some. The sample records about 120,000 clones, more than 60% being singletons. The sequencing input was PBMCs. The receptors derive from a woman in her thirties or forties in good health and CMV-seropositive.

The chain links TRBV2 to TRBJ2-5, with D perhaps matching TRBD1 (5 bases). With 6 bases removed from V and 0 bases from J, the gap between germline ends came to 8 bases. Germline values: CDR1 SNHLY, CDR2 FYNNEI. This CDR3 contains 13 residues. The CDR3 nucleotides are TGTGCCAGCAGGCCGACAGACCAAGAGACCCAGTACTTC. It codes for CASRPTDQETQYF.

This chain joins TRBV6-1 and TRBJ2-1; 7 bases are a match to TRBD2. CDR1 is MNHNS, CDR2 SASEGT, per germline. The CDR3 has 13 residues. V lost 6 bases and J lost 9; bases outside the gene matches: 8. The DNA for the CDR3 is TGTGCCAGCAGATACACTAGCGTAGGTGAGCAGTTCTTC. Translating it yields CASRYTSVGEQFF.

CDR3 loop: CASSALVDNEQFF. The CDR3 DNA sequence: TGTGCCAGCAGTGCCTTAGTAGACAATGAGCAGTTCTTC. The chain has TRBV2 and TRBJ2-1; no clear D gene. Germline values: CDR1 SNHLY, CDR2 FYNNEI. The CDR3 loop spans 13 amino acids. The germline V and J ends were trimmed by 4 bases and 5 bases, with 9 bases remaining between them.

V and J are TRBV11-2 and TRBJ2-3, with D uncertain. V shed 0 bases and J shed 2 bases, with 3 bases lying between them. Germline V gene lookup returns CDR1 SGHAT and CDR2 FQNNGV. This CDR3 region has 13 residues. CDR3 in DNA: TGTGCCAGCAGCTTAGATCACACAGATACGCAGTATTTT. This gives the protein CASSLDHTDTQYF.

The chain recombines TRBV27 with TRBJ2-7, with 9 bases lining up with TRBD1. The CDR3 has 14 residues. V lost 3 bases, J lost 4 bases, and 4 bases stayed unmatched. Germline CDR1 MNHEY, CDR2 SMNVEV (reference sequence). Here the CDR3 DNA reads TGTGCCAGCAGTTTGGGACAGGGAGGTTACGAGCAGTACTTC. The encoded protein is CASSLGQGGYEQYF.

The chain is built from TRBV30 and TRBJ2-5; weak D call: TRBD1 (6 bases). The germline gives CDR1 GTSNPN, CDR2 SVGIG (reference sequence). The ends were cut back, 4 bases at V and 5 bases at J, with 17 bases in the middle. This CDR3 is built from 14 residues. In nucleotides, the CDR3 is TGTGCCTGGAAAGGGCAGGGGCGATACGAGACCCAGTACTTC. This sequence encodes CAWKGQGRYETQYF.

This chain links TRBV2 with TRBJ2-5; 8 positions match TRBD2. J gave up 2 bases and V 6 bases, and 11 bases lay outside the gene matches. Germline assignment: CDR1 SNHLY and CDR2 FYNNEI. The CDR3 consists of 16 residues. The chain's CDR3 is CASRGTRRGAQETQYF. The DNA for the CDR3 is TGTGCCAGCAGGGGAACTAGGCGGGGGGCTCAAGAGACCCAGTACTTC.

This chain joins TRBV6-1 and TRBJ1-6, with TRBD1 identical over 9 bases. The CDR3 length is 15 residues. Germline lookup yields CDR1 MNHNS and CDR2 SASEGT. Losses at the gene ends were 5 bases for V and 5 bases for J; bases not matched to a gene: 4. The CDR3 reads CASSPRDRDNSPLHF. The CDR3, as DNA: TGTGCCAGCAGTCCTAGGGACAGGGATAATTCACCCCTCCACTTT.

V is TRBV9 and J is TRBJ1-4; D might be TRBD1 (6 bases). Trimming cost V 4 bases and J 5 bases, with 21 bases left between them. The CDR3 spans 17 residues. Germline CDR1 reads SGDLS; CDR2 reads YYNGEE. CDR3 sequence: CASSHNREGGKNEKLFF. The CDR3 DNA is TGTGCCAGCAGCCACAACAGGGAGGGAGGCAAAAATGAAAAACTGTTTTTT.

J is TRBJ2-3 and V is TRBV30, with 12 bases that match TRBD2. The length of the CDR3 is 19 residues. V lost 2 bases and J lost 0; bases outside the gene matches: 12. The germline CDR1 and CDR2 sequences are GTSNPN and SVGIG (reference sequence). The CDR3 bases are TGTGCCTGGAGTAGCCTAGCGGGAGGGCGGGGTTTTAGCACAGATACGCAGTATTTT. Translated: CAWSSLAGGRGFSTDTQYF.

The rearrangement joins TRBV5-4 to TRBJ2-5; tentatively, D is TRBD2 (7 bases). The CDR3 length is 17 residues. The germline V and J ends were trimmed by 1 base and 2 bases, with 18 bases remaining between them. Germline V gives CDR1 SGHNT, CDR2 YYREEE (reference sequence). This chain's CDR3 is CASSLRSGGGPQETQYF. CDR3 coding DNA: TGTGCCAGCAGCTTGAGGTCGGGGGGCGGCCCTCAAGAGACCCAGTACTTC. The full variable domain, completed using reference TRBV5-4 and TRBJ2-5, is ETGVTQSPTHLIKTRGQQVTLRCSSQSGHNTVSWYQQALGQGPQFIFQYYREEENGRGNFPPRFSGLQFPNYSSELNVNALELDDSALYLCASSLRSGGGPQETQYFGPGTRLLVL.

There are a few counts of this clone. This chain uses TRBV5-1 with TRBJ2-3, with no clear D. Germline assignment: CDR1 SGHRS and CDR2 YFSETQ. The CDR3 is made up of 12 amino acids. V gave up 4 bases and J gave up 4 bases, with 7 bases separating them. As DNA, the CDR3 is TGCGCCAGCAGCGAATGGCCAGATACGCAGTATTTT. This gives the protein CASSEWPDTQYF.

The rearrangement links TRBV6-5 to TRBJ2-2, with TRBD1 identical over 7 bases. From germline, CDR1 is MNHEY and CDR2 SVGAGI. Unmatched junction bases numbered 2, after V lost 4 bases and J lost 3 bases. The CDR3 sequence is 14 residues long. For the CDR3, the DNA is TGTGCCAGCAGTTGGGGACAGTACACCGGGGAGCTGTTTTTT. Its protein product is CASSWGQYTGELFF.

The rearrangement uses TRBV29-1 and TRBJ1-2; D is uncertain. Deletions cut 5 bases from V and 0 bases from J, with 7 bases between. CDR1 SQVTM and CDR2 ANQGSEA come from the germline V gene. CDR3 length: 12 residues. The chain's CDR3 is CSVFSTNYGYTF. In DNA, the CDR3 is TGCAGCGTTTTCTCTACTAACTATGGCTACACCTTC.

This clone occurred a few times. The genes are TRBV29-1 and TRBJ2-7; TRBD1 agrees at 7 bases. CDR3 length equals 12 residues. Germline V gene lookup returns CDR1 SQVTM and CDR2 ANQGSEA. Trimming at V came to 6 bases and at J to 5 bases, leaving 7 bases not matched to a gene. The CDR3 DNA is TGCAGCGTCGTGACAGGGCCAGACGAGCAGTACTTC. Protein sequence: CSVVTGPDEQYF.

This clone was recorded a few times. The rearrangement uses TRBV4-3 and TRBJ2-5, with D possibly matching TRBD2 (6 bases). CDR3 length: 15 residues. The V and J ends lost 5 bases and 4 bases respectively, with 17 bases between them. Germline V CDR1 and CDR2: LGHNA, YSLEER. CDR3 nucleotides: TGCGCCAGCAGCGAAGCCCCAGGGCGGGGAGAGACCCAGTACTTC. This gives the protein CASSEAPGRGETQYF.